The 6 T cell receptor beta chains below come from one sample, sequenced in a study of CD8 T cells in ankylosing spondylitis. A single record per CDR3 protein comes from TCRdb applying MiXCR to the 5' RACE reads. The table includes 350,000 to 450,000 distinct CDR3 sequences, approximately 22% detected once. The sequenced material came from blood, either unsorted or a sorted T cell fraction (not recorded which). The receptor source for this set is a male donor with ankylosing spondylitis or in good health (not recorded which).

The rearrangement uses TRBV30 and TRBJ2-1; 8 bases are a match to TRBD2. This CDR3 has 14 residues. Germline CDR1 is GTSNPN and CDR2 is SVGIG (reference sequence). Trimming took 3 bases from V and 5 from J; bases not matched to a gene: 6. The CDR3 nucleotides are TGTGCCTGGAGCTACGGGGGGGCCCACAATGAGCAGTTCTTC. Amino acid sequence: CAWSYGGAHNEQFF.

This chain links TRBV10-3 with TRBJ2-2, with 10 bases identical to TRBD2. The germline gives CDR1 ENHRY, CDR2 SYGVKD. The CDR3 consists of 15 residues. V shed 6 bases, J shed 1 base, and the junction held 2 bases outside the gene matches. The CDR3 reads CAIRGTSENTGELFF. The CDR3 DNA reads as TGTGCCATCAGGGGGACTAGCGAGAACACCGGGGAGCTGTTTTTT.

V and J are TRBV27 and TRBJ2-3; D may match TRBD1 or TRBD2 (6 bases each). CDR1 MNHEY and CDR2 SMNVEV come from the germline V gene (reference sequence). With 5 bases removed from V and 6 bases from J, the gap between germline ends came to 18 bases. This CDR3 has 15 residues. CDR3 sequence reads: CASSEVLTGADTQYF. CDR3 nucleotides: TGTGCCAGCAGTGAGGTCCTCACGGGGGCGGATACGCAGTATTTT.

Note on this clonotype: One end of the junction fails to match germline, which may point to a read error. The chain is built from TRBV9 and TRBJ2-1, with D possibly matching TRBD1 (6 bases). CDR1 is SGDLS, CDR2 YYNGEE, per germline. The CDR3 sequence is 17 residues long. CDR3 bases: TGTACCAGCAGCGTAGGGTCAGGGACATTTCCCTACAATGAGCAGTTCTTC. Its translation is CTSSVGSGTFPYNEQFF. Supplemented by reference TRBV9 and TRBJ2-1, the full variable domain reads DSGVTQTPKHLITATGQRVTLRCSPRSGDLSVYWYQQSLDQGLQFLIQYYNGEERAKGNILERFSAQQFPDLHSELNLSSLELGDSALYFCTSSVGSGTFPYNEQFFGPGTRLTVL.

The chain joins TRBV14 to TRBJ2-5, with 8 bases identical to TRBD1. CDR1 and CDR2 (germline): SGHDN, FVKESK. Trimming removed 3 bases from V and 1 base from J; junction bases left unmatched: 4. The CDR3 length is 15 residues. CDR3 DNA sequence: TGTGCCAGCAGCCAGGTGGGGACAGGCCAAGAGACCCAGTACTTC. Translated: CASSQVGTGQETQYF.

This clonotype has more than one count but fewer than ten. The V gene is TRBV29-1, the J gene TRBJ2-2; no clear D. This CDR3 region has 13 residues. V dropped 3 bases and J dropped 5 bases, with 10 bases sitting between them. Germline CDR1 reads SQVTM; CDR2 reads ANQGSEA. The CDR3 DNA follows: TGCAGCGTTGATTTAGTGGCAACCGGGGAGCTGTTTTTT. It specifies CSVDLVATGELFF.